This T cell receptor beta chain was identified during a study of blood T cell repertoires in COVID-19. On the study more broadly: Sources were T cells, B-cell-depleted T cells, or PBMCs; the material itself was cDNA or gDNA.

The CDR3 is 16 residues long. The germline CDR1 and CDR2 sequences are SGDLS and YYNGEE. V lost 0 bases and J lost 7; bases outside the gene matches: 7. Measured with immunoSEQ multiplex PCR; TCRdb has only the in-frame clones, and not every one. The table has some 300,000 clones, more than 70% seen once; the top ten hold approximately 2%. Participants were aged roughly 18 to 90 years, lived in 20 to 25 US areas, and enrolled virtually. Grouping used clinical history reported by participants in a survey and questionnaire. The source of this sequence is a woman aged 60-70 years in a cohort exposed to, infected with or recovered from COVID-19 (not recorded which). The chain carries TRBV9 and TRBJ2-2, with 9 bases fitting TRBD2. Source material: PBMCs or T cells enriched from blood (not recorded which). In DNA form, the CDR3 reads TGTGCCAGCAGCGTAGGAATAGCGGGAGAAAGCGGGGAGCTGTTTTTT. This gives the protein CASSVGIAGESGELFF.